This T cell receptor beta chain was retrieved from a study of T cells in Graves' hyperthyroidism and ophthalmopathy. The CDR3 runs to 14 residues. Unmatched junction bases numbered 10, after V lost 9 bases and J lost 3 bases. Germline lookup yields CDR1 SNHLY and CDR2 FYNNEI. The table lists this clonotype with many counts. The CDR3 regions of TCR beta were amplified from RNA transcripts. The HTBI primer set served for first-round RT-PCR of the TCR CDR3. TCRdb ran MiXCR on the multiplex PCR reads and lists one entry per CDR3 protein. The sample comprises about 400,000 distinct CDR3 sequences, about 15% of which are singletons, and 30% to 35% rests with the top ten.

The sequencing sample was made of blood. The TCR comes from a woman younger than 45 with Graves' hyperthyroidism. J is TRBJ2-7 and V is TRBV2, with 8 bases lining up with TRBD2. This chain's CDR3 is CAREDSGTNYEQYF. For the CDR3, the DNA is TGTGCCAGAGAGGATAGCGGGACTAACTACGAGCAGTACTTC.